These 22 T cell receptor beta chains were all obtained from the same sample, sequenced in a study of Tregs in tolerant kidney transplant recipients. Assay: immunoSEQ multiplex PCR; the TCRdb copy retains only in-frame clones and omits some. The sample lists about 240,000 clones, more than 65% occurring once. Sequenced material: CD4+ T cells from blood. The source is a human donor in good health.

The gene calls are TRBV11-2 and TRBJ1-2; no definite D call. CDR3 length: 14 amino acids. Germline CDR1 is SGHAT and CDR2 is FQNNGV. V lost 1 base to trimming and J lost 4 bases, with 10 bases between them. As DNA, the CDR3 is TGTGCCAGCAGCTTAGGCGGATATGGCTATGGCTACACCTTC. Translating it yields CASSLGGYGYGYTF.

The chain has TRBV27 and TRBJ1-5; a possible D gene is TRBD1 (6 bases). This CDR3 contains 14 residues. The V end lost 3 bases, the J end lost 6 bases, and 12 bases lay between the germline ends. Germline lookup yields CDR1 MNHEY and CDR2 SMNVEV (reference sequence). As DNA, the CDR3 is TGTGCCAGCAGTTTTTCAGGGGTCGGTCAGCCCCAGCATTTT. The encoded protein is CASSFSGVGQPQHF.

The V gene is TRBV5-6, the J gene TRBJ2-6; D remains ambiguous. The V gene's germline CDR1 is SGHDT and CDR2 YYEEEE. With 4 bases removed from V and 3 bases from J, the gap between germline ends came to 11 bases. The length of the CDR3 is 15 residues. CDR3 nucleotide sequence: TGTGCCAGCAGCCCGCGGATCTTTGGGGCCAACGTCCTGACTTTC. This sequence encodes CASSPRIFGANVLTF.

CDR3 sequence (DNA): TGTGCCATCAGTGAGTCGGGACCGAACACCGGGGAGCTGTTTTTT. Translated, it gives CAISESGPNTGELFF. The V gene is TRBV10-3, the J gene TRBJ2-2; the D gene could be TRBD1 or TRBD2 (5 bases each). The CDR3 is made up of 15 amino acids. Trimming stripped 0 bases from V and 0 bases from J, with 5 bases between. Germline V gives CDR1 ENHRY, CDR2 SYGVKD.

This sequence joins TRBV2 and TRBJ2-5, with TRBD2 matching over 10 bases. The J segment lost 0 bases and the V segment lost 0 bases, leaving 4 bases of the junction unmatched. CDR1 and CDR2 (germline): SNHLY, FYNNEI. CDR3 size: 17 residues. CDR3 in amino acids: CASSEAEGTSDQETQYF. In DNA form, the CDR3 reads TGTGCCAGCAGTGAAGCGGAGGGGACTAGCGACCAAGAGACCCAGTACTTC.

The chain recombines TRBV5-1 with TRBJ2-1, with a tentative D call TRBD2 (6 bases). Deletions cut 1 base from V and 2 bases from J, with 10 bases between. This CDR3 contains 15 residues. Germline V gene data show CDR1 as SGHRS and CDR2 as YFSETQ. In DNA form, the CDR3 reads TGCGCCAGCAGCTTGAGTAGCGGAACCTACAATGAGCAGTTCTTC. Amino acids: CASSLSSGTYNEQFF.

The rearrangement joins TRBV19 to TRBJ2-1; 9 nucleotides align to TRBD1. Germline V gene data show CDR1 as LNHDA and CDR2 as SQIVND (reference sequence). J was trimmed by 5 bases and V by 5 bases; bases with no gene match: 7. The CDR3 has 15 residues. CDR3 sequence: CASSEDRGVNNEQFF. CDR3 bases: TGTGCCAGTAGTGAAGACAGGGGGGTAAACAATGAGCAGTTCTTC.

A single count supports this clone. The chain uses TRBV5-1 and TRBJ2-3; D gene uncertain. The CDR3 consists of 16 residues. Germline CDR1 SGHRS, CDR2 YFSETQ. V lost 1 base to trimming and J lost 6 bases, with 18 bases between them. The CDR3 loop is CASSLPLGLIGDTQYF. CDR3 bases: TGCGCCAGCAGCTTGCCTTTGGGCCTTATCGGGGATACGCAGTATTTT.

The genes are TRBV19 and TRBJ1-2; 9 bases agree with TRBD1. J was trimmed by 4 bases and V by 7 bases; bases with no gene match: 7. CDR3 length: 14 amino acids. CDR1 is LNHDA, CDR2 SQIVND, per germline (reference sequence). CDR3 sequence (DNA): TGTGCCAGTATCGGGACAGGGATCTTCTATGGCTACACCTTC. It yields the protein CASIGTGIFYGYTF. The full variable domain, its missing parts supplied by reference TRBV19 and TRBJ1-2, is DGGITQSPKYLFRKEGQNVTLSCEQNLNHDAMYWYRQDPGQGLRLIYYSQIVNDFQKGDIAEGYSVSREKKESFPLTVTSAQKNPTAFYLCASIGTGIFYGYTFGSGTRLTVV.

This clone was found once. The V and J genes are TRBV5-1 and TRBJ2-5; a weak D match, TRBD1 (6 bases). The DNA end is more similar to TRBJ2-7, so the J call may be wrong. CDR1 and CDR2 (germline): SGHRS, YFSETQ. The CDR3 is 12 amino acids. For the CDR3, the DNA is TGCGCCAGCAGCTCACAGGGCGGCGAGCAGTACTTC. Protein product: CASSSQGGEQYF.

Turning to this clone: Other DNA sequences from this sample encode an identical CDR3 as well. This chain uses TRBV11-2 with TRBJ1-1; no clear D gene. Germline CDR1 and CDR2: SGHAT and FQNNGV. Trimming cost V 2 bases and J 1 base, with 2 bases left between them. The CDR3 consists of 12 residues. CDR3 DNA sequence: TGTGCCAGCAGCTTACAGAACACTGAAGCTTTCTTT. It translates to CASSLQNTEAFF.

This clone has a handful of counts. The chain employs TRBV7-2 and TRBJ1-4; D is possibly TRBD1 (5 bases). The CDR3 extends over 15 amino acids. CDR1 SGHTA and CDR2 FQGNSA come from the germline V gene. V gave up 0 bases and J gave up 3 bases, with 8 bases separating them. CDR3 region: CASSLAQGANEKLFF. The CDR3 DNA sequence: TGTGCCAGCAGCTTAGCGCAGGGAGCTAATGAAAAACTGTTTTTT.

V and J are TRBV6-1 and TRBJ2-4; 7 nucleotides match TRBD1. CDR1 and CDR2 (germline): MNHNS, SASEGT. V was clipped by 7 bases and J by 8 bases; unmatched bases: 11. The CDR3 extends over 14 amino acids. The CDR3 loop reads CASTAGTGADIQYF. The CDR3 nucleotides are TGTGCCAGCACCGCTGGAACAGGGGCAGACATTCAGTACTTC.

The V gene is TRBV30, the J gene TRBJ1-5; a weak D match, TRBD1 (6 bases). The V and J ends lost 2 bases and 4 bases respectively, with 12 bases between them. CDR3 size: 14 residues. CDR1 and CDR2 from the germline V gene are GTSNPN and SVGIG (reference sequence). CDR3 in amino acids: CAWSQGTRNQPQHF. The DNA for the CDR3 is TGTGCCTGGAGTCAAGGGACACGGAATCAGCCCCAGCATTTT.

V usage is TRBV5-4 and J usage is TRBJ1-2; tentatively, D is TRBD1 (6 bases). The CDR3 length is 15 residues. Germline CDR1 is SGHNT and CDR2 is YYREEE (reference sequence). Trimming cost V 1 base and J 4 bases, with 14 bases left between them. CDR3 coding DNA: TGTGCCAGCAGCTTGCTCGGACAGAGAACCTATGGCTACACCTTC. Protein: CASSLLGQRTYGYTF.

The chain carries TRBV29-1 and TRBJ2-1; 7 nucleotides line up with TRBD2. The germline gives CDR1 SQVTM, CDR2 ANQGSEA. The V segment lost 0 bases and the J segment 6 bases; nucleotides outside the gene matches: 8. The CDR3 is made up of 15 amino acids. The chain's CDR3 is CSVEDLGGCSNEQFF. CDR3 DNA: TGCAGCGTTGAAGATCTGGGGGGGTGCTCCAATGAGCAGTTCTTC.

The chain is built from TRBV5-5 and TRBJ1-6; D is ambiguous. V was cut by 4 bases and J by 8 bases, with 10 bases left in between. This CDR3 has 13 amino acids. The germline V gene encodes CDR1 SGHKS and CDR2 YYEKEE (reference sequence). This CDR3 is CASSKTVDSPLHF. DNA for the CDR3: TGTGCCAGCAGCAAGACGGTCGATTCACCCCTCCACTTT.

This sequence joins TRBV2 and TRBJ2-7; D might be TRBD1 or TRBD2, each matching 5 bases. Trimming took 4 bases from V and 3 from J, leaving 13 bases between them. The CDR3 has 14 amino acids. Germline V gives CDR1 SNHLY, CDR2 FYNNEI. CDR3 amino acids: CASSGTRGSYEQYF. For the CDR3, the DNA is TGTGCCAGCAGTGGGACGAGGGGCAGCTACGAGCAGTACTTC.

The chain combines TRBV29-1 with TRBJ2-1; 11 bases line up with TRBD1. CDR1 SQVTM and CDR2 ANQGSEA come from the germline V gene. The CDR3 is 14 residues long. V was pared by 4 bases and J by 3 bases, with 2 bases of the junction left unmatched. The CDR3 loop reads CSVAGQGVYNEQFF. CDR3 coding DNA: TGCAGCGTTGCGGGACAGGGGGTCTACAATGAGCAGTTCTTC.

The chain joins TRBV4-1 to TRBJ2-1; no firm D call. Trimming took 1 base from V and 9 from J, leaving 16 bases between them. The CDR3 length is 15 residues. Per germline, CDR1 MGHRA and CDR2 YSYEKL. CDR3 in DNA: TGCGCCAGCAGCCAAGCCCCACTTGGTGACCCTGAGCAGTTCTTC. This gives the protein CASSQAPLGDPEQFF.

The V gene is TRBV19, the J gene TRBJ1-1; no firm D call. This CDR3 contains 14 residues. Trimming took off 6 bases at V and 4 bases at J, with 15 bases between the two ends. In germline, CDR1 is LNHDA, CDR2 SQIVND (reference sequence). The CDR3 loop is CASSHPTVGTEAFF. As DNA, the CDR3 is TGTGCCAGTAGCCATCCGACTGTAGGCACTGAAGCTTTCTTT.

This clone has only a few counts. The chain carries TRBV11-2 and TRBJ1-5, with D uncertain. V was clipped by 5 bases and J by 4 bases, with 15 bases between them. Germline V CDR1 and CDR2: SGHAT, FQNNGV. This CDR3 has 15 amino acids. This chain's CDR3 is CASSPDRGLNQPQHF. The CDR3 DNA is TGTGCCAGCAGCCCCGATCGGGGATTGAATCAGCCCCAGCATTTT.